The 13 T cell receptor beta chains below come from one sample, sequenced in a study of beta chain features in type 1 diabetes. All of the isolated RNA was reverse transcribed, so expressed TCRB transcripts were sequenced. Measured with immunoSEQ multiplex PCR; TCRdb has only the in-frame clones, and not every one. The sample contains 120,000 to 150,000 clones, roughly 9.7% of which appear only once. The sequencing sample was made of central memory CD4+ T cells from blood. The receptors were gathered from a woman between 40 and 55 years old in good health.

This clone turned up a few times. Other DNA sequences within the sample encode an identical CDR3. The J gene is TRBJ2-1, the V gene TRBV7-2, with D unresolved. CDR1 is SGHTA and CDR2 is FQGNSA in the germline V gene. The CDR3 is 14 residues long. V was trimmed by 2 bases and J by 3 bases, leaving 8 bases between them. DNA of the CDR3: TGTGCCAGCAGCTTACCAACTCGCTACAATGAGCAGTTCTTC. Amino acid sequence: CASSLPTRYNEQFF.

CDR3 sequence reads: CASSPAGGWTDTQYF. The CDR3 DNA follows: TGTGCCAGCAGTCCAGCGGGGGGATGGACAGATACGCAGTATTTT. The chain carries TRBV7-8 and TRBJ2-3; 9 positions match TRBD2. The CDR3 runs 15 residues. Trimming cost V 6 bases and J 3 bases; bases outside gene matches: 7. CDR1 is SGHVS, CDR2 FQNEAQ, per germline.

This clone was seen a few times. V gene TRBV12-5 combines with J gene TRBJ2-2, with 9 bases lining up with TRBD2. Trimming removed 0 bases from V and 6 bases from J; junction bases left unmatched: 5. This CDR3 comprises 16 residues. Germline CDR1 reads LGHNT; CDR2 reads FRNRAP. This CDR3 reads CASGLVPAGGSGELFF. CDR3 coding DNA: TGTGCTAGTGGTTTGGTACCAGCGGGGGGATCCGGGGAGCTGTTTTTT. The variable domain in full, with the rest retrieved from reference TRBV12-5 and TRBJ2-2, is DARVTQTPRHKVTEMGQEVTMRCQPILGHNTVFWYRQTMMQGLELLAYFRNRAPLDDSGMPKDRFSAEMPDATLATLKIQPSEPRDSAVYFCASGLVPAGGSGELFFGEGSRLTVL.

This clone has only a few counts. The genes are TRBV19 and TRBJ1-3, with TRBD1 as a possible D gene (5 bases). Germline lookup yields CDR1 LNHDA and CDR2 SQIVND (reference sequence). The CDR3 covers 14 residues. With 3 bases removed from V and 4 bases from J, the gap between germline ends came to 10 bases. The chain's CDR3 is CASSMGREGNTIYF. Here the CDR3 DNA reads TGTGCCAGTAGTATGGGCAGGGAAGGAAACACCATATATTTT.

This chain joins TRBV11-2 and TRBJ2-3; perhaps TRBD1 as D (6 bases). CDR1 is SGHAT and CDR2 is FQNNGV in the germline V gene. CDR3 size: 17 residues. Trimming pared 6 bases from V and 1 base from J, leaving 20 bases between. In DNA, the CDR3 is TGTGCCAGCAGTTTCGAAAGAGACAGGTCGGGCACAGATACGCAGTATTTT. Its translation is CASSFERDRSGTDTQYF.

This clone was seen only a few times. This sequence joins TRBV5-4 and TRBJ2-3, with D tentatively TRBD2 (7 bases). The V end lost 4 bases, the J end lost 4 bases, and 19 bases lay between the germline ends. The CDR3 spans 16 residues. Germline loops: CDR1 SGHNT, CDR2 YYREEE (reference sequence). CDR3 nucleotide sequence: TGTGCCAGCAGCCTTCGACAGGCAGGGAGGGCAGATACGCAGTATTTT. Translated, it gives CASSLRQAGRADTQYF. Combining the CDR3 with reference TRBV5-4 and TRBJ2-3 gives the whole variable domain ETGVTQSPTHLIKTRGQQVTLRCSSQSGHNTVSWYQQALGQGPQFIFQYYREEENGRGNFPPRFSGLQFPNYSSELNVNALELDDSALYLCASSLRQAGRADTQYFGPGTRLTVL.

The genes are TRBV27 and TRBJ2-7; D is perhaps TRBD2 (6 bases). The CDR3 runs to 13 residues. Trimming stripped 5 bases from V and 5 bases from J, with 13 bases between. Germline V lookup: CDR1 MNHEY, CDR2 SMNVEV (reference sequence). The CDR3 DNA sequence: TGTGCCAGCAGTGACCAAAAGCGGGACGAGCAGTACTTC. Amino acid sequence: CASSDQKRDEQYF.

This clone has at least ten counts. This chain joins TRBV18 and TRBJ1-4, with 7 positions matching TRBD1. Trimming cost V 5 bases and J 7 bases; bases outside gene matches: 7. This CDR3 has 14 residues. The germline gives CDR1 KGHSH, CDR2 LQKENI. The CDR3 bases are TGTGCCAGCTCATCCGGACAGGTTCTTGAAAAACTGTTTTTT. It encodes CASSSGQVLEKLFF.

The CDR3 spells CASSIQQGNYGYTF. DNA for the CDR3: TGTGCCAGTAGTATTCAGCAGGGCAACTATGGCTACACCTTC. This chain joins TRBV19 and TRBJ1-2; D is perhaps TRBD1 (5 bases). Trimming took off 3 bases at V and 2 bases at J, with 10 bases between the two ends. The CDR3 runs 14 residues. Germline-derived CDR1 and CDR2 are LNHDA and SQIVND (reference sequence).

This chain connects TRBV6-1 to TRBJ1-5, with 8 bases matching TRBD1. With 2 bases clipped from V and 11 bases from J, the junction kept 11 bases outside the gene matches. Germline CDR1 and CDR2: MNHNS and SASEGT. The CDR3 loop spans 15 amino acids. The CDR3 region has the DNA TGTGCCAGCAGTGAACAAGGACAGGGAAGTGCAGCCCAGCATTTT. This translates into CASSEQGQGSAAQHF.

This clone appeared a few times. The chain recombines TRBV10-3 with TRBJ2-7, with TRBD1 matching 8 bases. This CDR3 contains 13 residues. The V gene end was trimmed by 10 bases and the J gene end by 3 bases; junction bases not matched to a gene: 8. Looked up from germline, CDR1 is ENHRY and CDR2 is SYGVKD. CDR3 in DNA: TGTGCCAGTCAGGGGGCTCGGGACTACGAGCAGTACTTC. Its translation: CASQGARDYEQYF.

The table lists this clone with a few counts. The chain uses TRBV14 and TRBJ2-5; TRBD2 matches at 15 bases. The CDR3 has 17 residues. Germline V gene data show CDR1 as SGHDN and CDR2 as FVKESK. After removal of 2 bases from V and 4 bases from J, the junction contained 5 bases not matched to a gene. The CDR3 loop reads CASSQRTSGGASETQYF. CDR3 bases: TGTGCCAGCAGCCAAAGGACTAGCGGGGGGGCTTCAGAGACCCAGTACTTC.

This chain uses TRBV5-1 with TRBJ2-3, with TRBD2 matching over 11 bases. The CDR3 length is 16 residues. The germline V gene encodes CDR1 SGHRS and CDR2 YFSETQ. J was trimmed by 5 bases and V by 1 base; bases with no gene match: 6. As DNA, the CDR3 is TGCGCCAGCAGCTTGCCGTCTAGCGGGGGGCGAGATACGCAGTATTTT. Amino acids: CASSLPSSGGRDTQYF.